The 19 T cell receptor beta chains given below trace back to one sample, sequenced in a study of T cell responses to AZD1222 COVID-19 vaccine. Profiling relied on immunoSEQ multiplex PCR, and the TCRdb table lists in-frame clones only, not all of them. The table lists roughly 100,000 clones, approximately 88% of them singletons. This material consisted of peripheral blood, taken on day 0 of AZD1222 vaccination. The receptors were gathered from an adult in good health.

The chain carries TRBV10-3 and TRBJ2-1, with D perhaps TRBD1 (5 bases). V was cut by 3 bases and J by 9 bases, with 9 bases left in between. CDR1 ENHRY and CDR2 SYGVKD come from the germline V gene. The CDR3 is 12 residues long. Here the CDR3 DNA reads TGTGCCATCAGTGAATACCAGGGTGAGCAGTTCTTC. This translates into CAISEYQGEQFF.

This clone has just one count. This chain links TRBV4-3 with TRBJ1-5, with no clear D. V was pared by 0 bases and J by 6 bases, with 12 bases between. CDR1 is LGHNA and CDR2 is YSLEER in the germline V gene. The CDR3 runs 15 residues. CDR3 amino acids: CASSQDGGNSQPQHF. In DNA, the CDR3 is TGCGCCAGCAGCCAAGATGGAGGTAACAGTCAGCCCCAGCATTTT.

This clone has a handful of counts. This chain uses TRBV28 with TRBJ1-4; D call uncertain. Germline values: CDR1 MDHEN, CDR2 SYDVKM. This CDR3 is 15 amino acids long. Trimming took off 3 bases at V and 7 bases at J, with 15 bases between the two ends. The CDR3 is CASSFSGVAPEKLFF. CDR3 nucleotides: TGTGCCAGCAGTTTCTCCGGGGTAGCGCCTGAAAAACTGTTTTTT. The complete variable domain, with remaining parts taken from reference TRBV28 and TRBJ1-4, reads DVKVTQSSRYLVKRTGEKVFLECVQDMDHENMFWYRQDPGLGLRLIYFSYDVKMKEKGDIPEGYSVSREKKERFSLILESASTNQTSMYLCASSFSGVAPEKLFFGSGTQLSVL.

The V and J genes are TRBV4-3 and TRBJ1-4; TRBD1 aligns across 7 bases. J was trimmed by 4 bases and V by 0 bases; bases with no gene match: 14. The CDR3 is 19 amino acids. CDR1 is LGHNA, CDR2 YSLEER, per germline. The CDR3 spells CASSQDLNRGQAYNEKLFF. DNA of the CDR3: TGCGCCAGCAGCCAAGATTTGAACAGGGGCCAGGCCTATAATGAAAAACTGTTTTTT.

The V and J genes are TRBV6-5 and TRBJ2-5; D is undetermined. This CDR3 has 14 amino acids. The V end lost 0 bases, the J end lost 5 bases, and 10 bases lay between the germline ends. Germline V lookup: CDR1 MNHEY, CDR2 SVGAGI. The CDR3 bases are TGTGCCAGCAGTTACTCATATGGGTGGGAGACCCAGTACTTC. Translation gives CASSYSYGWETQYF.

The chain joins TRBV7-9 to TRBJ2-7; 7 bases fit TRBD1. The J segment lost 2 bases and the V segment lost 5 bases, leaving 12 bases of the junction unmatched. Germline assignment: CDR1 SEHNR and CDR2 FQNEAQ (reference sequence). CDR3 length: 16 residues. CDR3 nucleotides: TGTGCCAGCAGCCCAGGGACCGGGACAGAAACCTACGAGCAGTACTTC. Amino acids: CASSPGTGTETYEQYF.

The V gene is TRBV6-2 or TRBV6-3, the J gene TRBJ1-5; 9 bases align to TRBD1. V gave up 3 bases and J gave up 7 bases; unmatched junction bases: 10. The V gene's germline CDR1 is MNHEY and CDR2 SVGEGT. The CDR3 has 16 amino acids. This chain's CDR3 is CASSYYLQGAGQPQHF. The CDR3, as DNA: TGTGCCAGCAGTTATTATCTACAGGGGGCGGGACAGCCCCAGCATTTT.

The chain recombines TRBV28 with TRBJ2-3, with D uncertain. V was clipped by 0 bases and J by 1 base, with 11 bases between them. The CDR3 runs 16 residues. CDR1 is MDHEN, CDR2 SYDVKM, per germline. DNA for the CDR3: TGTGCCAGCAGTTTATGGTCTGGCGGAGGCACAGATACGCAGTATTTT. Residues: CASSLWSGGGTDTQYF.

The V and J genes are TRBV5-6 and TRBJ2-1; D remains ambiguous. The V end was cut by 0 bases, the J end by 0 bases, with 10 bases between. Germline CDR1 SGHDT, CDR2 YYEEEE. The CDR3 covers 16 residues. The CDR3 is CASSLGAGGSYNEQFF. The CDR3 nucleotides read TGTGCCAGCAGCTTGGGGGCCGGTGGCTCCTACAATGAGCAGTTCTTC. The variable domain in full, with the rest retrieved from reference TRBV5-6 and TRBJ2-1, is DAGVTQSPTHLIKTRGQQVTLRCSPKSGHDTVSWYQQALGQGPQFIFQYYEEEERQRGNFPDRFSGHQFPNYSSELNVNALLLGDSALYLCASSLGAGGSYNEQFFGPGTRLTVL.

The chain uses TRBV6-2 or TRBV6-3 and TRBJ2-5; 15 bases match TRBD2. This CDR3 is built from 16 residues. Germline V gene sequence: CDR1 MNHEY, CDR2 SVGEGT. Trimming took 6 bases from V and 5 from J; bases not matched to a gene: 7. CDR3 amino acids: CASSQGLAGGLETQYF. The CDR3 DNA sequence: TGTGCCAGCAGCCAAGGACTAGCGGGAGGGCTGGAGACCCAGTACTTC.

The chain combines TRBV4-2 with TRBJ2-7; the match to TRBD2 covers 10 bases. Germline-derived CDR1 and CDR2 are LGHNA and YNFKEQ. This CDR3 is built from 18 residues. After removal of 0 bases from V and 0 bases from J, the junction contained 8 bases not matched to a gene. The CDR3 region is CASSQDVAGGSTSYEQYF. Here the CDR3 DNA reads TGTGCCAGCAGCCAAGATGTAGCGGGGGGCTCCACCTCCTACGAGCAGTACTTC.

The chain recombines TRBV7-6 with TRBJ2-7; D ambiguous. The length of the CDR3 is 14 residues. Germline V lookup: CDR1 SGHVS, CDR2 FNYEAQ. Between the trimmed V and J ends, which lost 1 base and 5 bases, there was a span of 12 bases. CDR3 region: CASSLEVLGNEQYF. CDR3 bases: TGTGCCAGCAGCTTAGAGGTTCTGGGGAACGAGCAGTACTTC.

The rearrangement links TRBV19 to TRBJ1-6; 8 bases map to TRBD1. The CDR3 totals 16 residues. CDR1 and CDR2 from the germline V gene are LNHDA and SQIVND (reference sequence). V dropped 7 bases and J dropped 7; count of bases not matched to a gene: 12. This CDR3 reads CASTQGRDRKNSPLHF. The CDR3 region has the DNA TGTGCCAGTACTCAGGGGAGGGACAGGAAGAATTCACCCCTCCACTTT.

This chain links TRBV4-1 with TRBJ1-1, with 10 positions matching TRBD1. V shed 2 bases, J shed 4 bases, and the junction held 4 bases outside the gene matches. CDR1 is MGHRA and CDR2 is YSYEKL in the germline V gene. The CDR3 consists of 15 residues. The CDR3 region is CASSQQGQGITEAFF. DNA for the CDR3: TGCGCCAGCAGCCAACAGGGACAGGGGATCACTGAAGCTTTCTTT.

V and J are TRBV13 and TRBJ1-3; 9 positions match TRBD1. Germline CDR1 PRHDT, CDR2 FYEKMQ (reference sequence). Trimming removed 4 bases from V and 0 bases from J; junction bases left unmatched: 10. The CDR3 has 18 residues. The CDR3 spells CASSYPLGQGNSGNTIYF. The CDR3 coding sequence is TGTGCCAGCAGCTACCCGTTGGGACAGGGAAACTCTGGAAACACCATATATTTT.

In nucleotides, the CDR3 is TGTGCCAGCCGGGGGTCAACTAATGAAAAACTGTTTTTT. Amino acids: CASRGSTNEKLFF. The chain carries TRBV7-9 and TRBJ1-4, with a possible D match to TRBD1 (5 bases). Between the trimmed V and J ends, which lost 8 bases and 0 bases, there was a span of 7 bases. The V gene's germline CDR1 is SEHNR and CDR2 FQNEAQ (reference sequence). The CDR3 sequence is 13 residues long. The variable domain in full, with the rest retrieved from reference TRBV7-9 and TRBJ1-4, is DTGVSQNPRHKITKRGQNVTFRCDPISEHNRLYWYRQTLGQGPEFLTYFQNEAQLEKSRLLSDRFSAERPKGSFSTLEIQRTEQGDSAMYLCASRGSTNEKLFFGSGTQLSVL.

This chain links TRBV5-4 with TRBJ2-3; TRBD2 is a possible D gene (7 bases). Trimming pared 2 bases from V and 5 bases from J, leaving 12 bases between. The CDR3 extends over 14 amino acids. In germline, CDR1 is SGHNT, CDR2 YYREEE (reference sequence). The DNA for the CDR3 is TGTGCCAGCAGCTTCCGGGGGGCGGTAGATACGCAGTATTTT. Translation gives CASSFRGAVDTQYF.

The V gene is TRBV18, the J gene TRBJ1-5, with 8 bases identical to TRBD1. With V trimmed by 2 bases and J by 9 bases, 6 bases remained unmatched. The CDR3 runs to 14 residues. The germline V gene encodes CDR1 KGHSH and CDR2 LQKENI. CDR3: CASSPNDRGWPQHF. The CDR3, as DNA: TGTGCCAGCTCACCAAACGACAGGGGTTGGCCCCAGCATTTT.

This rearrangement joins TRBV7-2 to TRBJ1-1; D not resolved. Trimming left V 1 base short and J 4 bases short, with 16 bases between. The germline CDR1 and CDR2 sequences are SGHTA and FQGNSA. This CDR3 has 16 residues. The CDR3 loop is CASSLGGLGRGTEAFF. For the CDR3, the DNA is TGTGCCAGCAGCTTAGGCGGGTTAGGGAGAGGCACTGAAGCTTTCTTT.